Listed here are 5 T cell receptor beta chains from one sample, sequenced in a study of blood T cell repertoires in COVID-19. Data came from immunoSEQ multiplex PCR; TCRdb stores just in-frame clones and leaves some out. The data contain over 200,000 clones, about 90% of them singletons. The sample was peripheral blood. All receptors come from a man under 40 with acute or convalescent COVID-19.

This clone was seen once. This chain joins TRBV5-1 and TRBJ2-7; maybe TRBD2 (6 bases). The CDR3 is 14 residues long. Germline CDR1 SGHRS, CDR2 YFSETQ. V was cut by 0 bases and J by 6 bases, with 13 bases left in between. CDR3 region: CASSLGGNDGEQYF. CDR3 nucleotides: TGCGCCAGCAGCTTGGGCGGGAACGATGGCGAGCAGTACTTC.

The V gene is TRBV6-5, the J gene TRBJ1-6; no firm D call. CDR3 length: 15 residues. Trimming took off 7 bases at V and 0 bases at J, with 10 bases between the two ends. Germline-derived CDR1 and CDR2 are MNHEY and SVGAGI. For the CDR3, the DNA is TGTGCCAGCACCTATGAGAGCTCCTATAATTCACCCCTCCACTTT. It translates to CASTYESSYNSPLHF.

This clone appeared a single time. CDR3 loop: CASSSRVNYGYTF. The CDR3 DNA follows: TGTGCCAGCAGCTCCAGGGTGAACTATGGCTACACCTTC. The chain combines TRBV5-4 with TRBJ1-2, with a tentative D call TRBD1 (5 bases). Germline assignment: CDR1 SGHNT and CDR2 YYREEE (reference sequence). The CDR3 consists of 13 residues. Between the trimmed V and J ends, which lost 3 bases and 2 bases, there was a span of 8 bases.

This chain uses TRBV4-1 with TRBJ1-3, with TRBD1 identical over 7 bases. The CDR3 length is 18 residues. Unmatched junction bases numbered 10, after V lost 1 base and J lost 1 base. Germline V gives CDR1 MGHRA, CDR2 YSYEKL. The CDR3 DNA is TGCGCCAGCAGCCAAGGACAGGGAAAGAAGCGGTCTGGAAACACCATATATTTT. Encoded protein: CASSQGQGKKRSGNTIYF.

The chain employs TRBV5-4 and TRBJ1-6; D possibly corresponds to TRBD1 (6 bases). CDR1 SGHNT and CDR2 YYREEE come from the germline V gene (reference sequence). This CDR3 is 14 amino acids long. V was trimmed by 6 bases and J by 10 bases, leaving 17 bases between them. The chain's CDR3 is CASTRMDRPSPLHF. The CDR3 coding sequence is TGTGCCAGCACCCGAATGGACAGACCGTCACCCCTCCACTTT.